The 17 T cell receptor beta chains listed next were all sequenced from one sample in a study of T cell responses to AZD1222 COVID-19 vaccine. Using immunoSEQ multiplex PCR, the repertoire was profiled, and TCRdb retains in-frame clones only, with some absent. The sample lists 100,000 to 120,000 clones; around 80% were seen once. The sample consisted of peripheral blood, taken on day 0 of AZD1222 vaccination. Receptors were obtained from an adult in good health.

This chain links TRBV12-3 or TRBV12-4 with TRBJ1-1; D not resolved. The germline V and J ends were trimmed by 4 bases and 1 base, with 7 bases remaining between them. The CDR3 extends over 13 amino acids. CDR3 protein: CASSSQPNTEAFF. CDR3 in DNA: TGTGCCAGCAGTTCCCAACCGAACACTGAAGCTTTCTTT.

The chain recombines TRBV23-1 with TRBJ2-5, with D possibly TRBD2 on 7 matching bases. TRBV23-1 is identified as an open reading frame with a role that is uncertain. This CDR3 is 20 amino acids long. The V end lost 0 bases, the J end lost 3 bases, and 26 bases lay between the germline ends. Here the CDR3 DNA reads TGCGCCAGCAGTCAATCAGGGGGAGGGGACGTTGGCATTGGGGAAGAGACCCAGTACTTC. Amino acids: CASSQSGGGDVGIGEETQYF.

This chain uses TRBV11-3 with TRBJ2-3; 11 bases are shared with TRBD2. Germline CDR1 and CDR2: SGHNT and YENEEA. CDR3 length: 16 residues. Trimming cost V 3 bases and J 5 bases; bases outside gene matches: 7. The CDR3 here is CASSLGGLADGDTQYF. CDR3 bases: TGTGCCAGCAGCTTGGGGGGACTAGCGGATGGAGATACGCAGTATTTT. Drawing the rest from reference TRBV11-3 and TRBJ2-3, the complete variable domain is EAGVVQSPRYKIIEKKQPVAFWCNPISGHNTLYWYLQNLGQGPELLIRYENEEAVDDSQLPKDRFSAERLKGVDSTLKIQPAELGDSAVYLCASSLGGLADGDTQYFGPGTRLTVL.

The genes are TRBV3-1 (or the pseudogene TRBV3-2) and TRBJ2-7, with D possibly being TRBD1 (5 bases). Germline V gene lookup returns CDR1 LGHDT and CDR2 YNNKEL (reference sequence). This CDR3 is 18 amino acids long. V was cut by 4 bases and J by 2 bases, with 24 bases left in between. The CDR3 DNA is TGTGCCAGCAGCCGAGACGCCCGAAAAGTGACAGCCCCCTACGAGCAGTACTTC. Translation: CASSRDARKVTAPYEQYF.

A few counts support this clone. This sequence joins TRBV2 and TRBJ2-3, with 7 bases aligning to TRBD2. The V gene's germline CDR1 is SNHLY and CDR2 FYNNEI. This CDR3 has 14 residues. V dropped 5 bases and J dropped 4; count of bases not matched to a gene: 6. Here the CDR3 DNA reads TGTGCCAGCAGTCTGACTAGCCTCCCAGATACGCAGTATTTT. Translating gives CASSLTSLPDTQYF.

This rearrangement joins TRBV6-5 to TRBJ2-5, with 7 positions matching TRBD2. Germline assignment: CDR1 MNHEY and CDR2 SVGAGI. CDR3 length: 13 residues. The J segment lost 6 bases and the V segment lost 4 bases, leaving 5 bases of the junction unmatched. The CDR3: CASSSWGGKTQYF. DNA of the CDR3: TGTGCCAGCAGTTCCTGGGGGGGGAAGACCCAGTACTTC.

CDR3: CASSQDSDPVRGYTF. The CDR3 DNA is TGTGCCAGCAGCCAGGACTCCGACCCAGTACGTGGCTACACCTTC. The chain has TRBV3-1 (or the pseudogene TRBV3-2) and TRBJ1-2; D remains unclear. Trimming removed 3 bases at V and 7 bases at J, with 18 bases between. This CDR3 comprises 15 residues. The germline V gene encodes CDR1 LGHDT and CDR2 YNNKEL (reference sequence).

This clone showed up just once. The chain carries TRBV6-2 or TRBV6-3 and TRBJ1-2, with D tentatively TRBD1 (6 bases). V lost 0 bases to trimming and J lost 8 bases, with 10 bases between them. The CDR3 length is 13 residues. Germline CDR1 reads MNHEY; CDR2 reads SVGEGT. The CDR3 DNA follows: TGTGCCAGCAGTTACTCGACCGGGGGCGGCTACACCTTC. Translating it yields CASSYSTGGGYTF.

The chain employs TRBV2 and TRBJ1-5, with D hard to call. CDR3 size: 15 residues. V lost 6 bases to trimming and J lost 3 bases, with 15 bases between them. Per germline, CDR1 SNHLY and CDR2 FYNNEI. CDR3 coding DNA: TGTGCCAGCAGCCTACTTAATCTAATCAATCAGCCCCAGCATTTT. Protein product: CASSLLNLINQPQHF.

The V and J genes are TRBV18 and TRBJ2-7; 9 positions match TRBD1. Trimming cost V 2 bases and J 1 base; bases outside gene matches: 3. CDR3 length: 15 residues. Germline loops: CDR1 KGHSH, CDR2 LQKENI. DNA for the CDR3: TGTGCCAGCTCACCAGGGACAGGGTTATCCTACGAGCAGTACTTC. As protein: CASSPGTGLSYEQYF.

V is TRBV5-6 and J is TRBJ2-7, with D perhaps TRBD2 (6 bases). Germline CDR1 reads SGHDT; CDR2 reads YYEEEE. The CDR3 is 15 residues long. Trimming removed 5 bases at V and 2 bases at J, with 17 bases between. The CDR3 protein is CASSYFRDSAYEQYF. For the CDR3, the DNA is TGTGCCAGCAGTTATTTCCGGGACTCCGCCTACGAGCAGTACTTC.

The chain joins TRBV2 to TRBJ2-7, with D perhaps TRBD1 (5 bases). Per germline, CDR1 SNHLY and CDR2 FYNNEI. CDR3 length: 13 residues. V was trimmed by 5 bases and J by 5 bases, leaving 13 bases between them. The CDR3 sequence: CASSFQGPDEQYF. CDR3 nucleotide sequence: TGTGCCAGCAGTTTTCAGGGCCCCGACGAGCAGTACTTC.

The rearrangement joins TRBV6-1 to TRBJ1-2; the D gene is possibly TRBD1 (5 bases). Trimming removed 3 bases at V and 5 bases at J, with 13 bases between. CDR3 length equals 14 residues. Germline V gives CDR1 MNHNS, CDR2 SASEGT. CDR3 amino acids: CASSESGWAYGYTF. CDR3 coding DNA: TGTGCCAGCAGTGAGTCAGGGTGGGCGTATGGCTACACCTTC.

The rearrangement uses TRBV5-1 and TRBJ2-2, with a weak D call TRBD1 (7 bases). V lost 2 bases, J lost 3 bases, and 14 bases lay in between. CDR1 and CDR2 from the germline V gene are SGHRS and YFSETQ. This CDR3 region has 16 residues. The CDR3 sequence: CASSLPQGGYTGELFF. CDR3 DNA: TGCGCCAGCAGCTTACCCCAGGGGGGATACACCGGGGAGCTGTTTTTT.

The chain has TRBV18 and TRBJ1-1; tentatively, D is TRBD1 (6 bases). Germline CDR1 KGHSH, CDR2 LQKENI. This CDR3 region has 15 residues. V gave up 2 bases and J gave up 6 bases, with 16 bases separating them. The CDR3, as DNA: TGTGCCAGCTCACCATTAATAGGGGGTATTGCTGAAGCTTTCTTT. Translation gives CASSPLIGGIAEAFF.

The genes are TRBV3-1 (or the pseudogene TRBV3-2) and TRBJ1-2, with D possibly being TRBD1 (5 bases). CDR3 size: 15 residues. Trimming took off 4 bases at V and 7 bases at J, with 19 bases between the two ends. The germline gives CDR1 LGHDT, CDR2 YNNKEL (reference sequence). CDR3 nucleotides: TGTGCCAGCAGCCCCCAGATAGAAGGGGTTATTGGCTACACCTTC. It yields the protein CASSPQIEGVIGYTF.

This clone was observed once. The genes are TRBV29-1 and TRBJ1-2; TRBD1 aligns across 9 bases. In germline, CDR1 is SQVTM, CDR2 ANQGSEA. J was trimmed by 5 bases and V by 1 base; bases with no gene match: 8. The CDR3 extends over 15 amino acids. The CDR3 DNA follows: TGCAGCGTTGAAGGGGGGGGACAGGGTGGATATGGCTACACCTTC. It is translated as CSVEGGGQGGYGYTF.